The subject of this entry is one T cell receptor beta chain. Its target is unknown. PCR involved 60 Vbeta and 13 Jbeta primers. Repertoires were generated with immunoSEQ multiplex PCR, while TCRdb's copy carries only in-frame clones and drops some. The top ten hold approximately 1.8% of the sample, which has over 200,000 clones, almost 80% seen once. This sample was taken from a study of cytomegalovirus exposure and HLA in healthy donors. Study observations and caveats: In a later analysis, TCR beta V- and J-gene trimming showed a link to a missense DCLRE1C variant.

This CDR3 is 16 amino acids long. V dropped 2 bases and J dropped 0 bases, with 11 bases sitting between them. Germline CDR1 and CDR2: SNHLY and FYNNEI. The chain uses TRBV2 and TRBJ1-5; D gene unclear. The sequence was collected from a male donor in good health and CMV-seronegative. The material sequenced was PBMCs. CDR3 region: CASSEYLLYSNQPQHF. The CDR3, as DNA: TGTGCCAGCAGTGAATACCTATTGTATAGCAATCAGCCCCAGCATTTT.